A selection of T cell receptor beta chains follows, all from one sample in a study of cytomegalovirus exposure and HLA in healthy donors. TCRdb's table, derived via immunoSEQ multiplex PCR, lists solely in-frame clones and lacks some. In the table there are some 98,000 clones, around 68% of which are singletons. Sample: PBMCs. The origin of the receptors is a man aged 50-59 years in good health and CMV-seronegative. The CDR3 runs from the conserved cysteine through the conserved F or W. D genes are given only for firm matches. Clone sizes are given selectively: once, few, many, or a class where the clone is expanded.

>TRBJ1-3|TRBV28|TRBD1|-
CASSLGNRGSGNTIYF
TGTGCCAGCAGTTTAGGCAACAGGGGAAGTGGAAACACCATATATTTT
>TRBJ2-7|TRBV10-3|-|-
CAISASDRGRYEQYF
TGTGCCATCAGTGCATCGGACAGAGGCCGCTACGAGCAGTACTTC
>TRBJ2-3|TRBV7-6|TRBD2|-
CASSFRGLSTDTQYF
TGTGCCAGCAGCTTTAGGGGACTATCCACAGATACGCAGTATTTT
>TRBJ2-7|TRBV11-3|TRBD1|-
CASSPGQGYEQYF
TGTGCCAGCAGCCCAGGACAGGGCTACGAGCAGTACTTC
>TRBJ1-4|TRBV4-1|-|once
CAGSLRRGNEKLFF
TGCGCCGGCAGCCTCAGGAGAGGGAATGAAAAACTGTTTTTT
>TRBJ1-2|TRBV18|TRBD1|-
CASSPQETGGVLGYTF
TGTGCCAGCTCACCACAAGAAACAGGGGGCGTTTTAGGCTACACCTTC
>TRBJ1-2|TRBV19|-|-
CASIPGGNSNYGYTF
TGTGCCAGTATCCCCGGCGGGAATTCTAACTATGGCTACACCTTC
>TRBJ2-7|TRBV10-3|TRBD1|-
CAIWSPGRTGAYEQYF
TGTGCCATCTGGTCACCCGGAAGGACAGGGGCATACGAGCAGTACTTC
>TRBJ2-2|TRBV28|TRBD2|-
CASSFTAGVGTGELFF
TGTGCCAGCAGTTTTACTGCGGGAGTGGGGACCGGGGAGCTGTTTTTT
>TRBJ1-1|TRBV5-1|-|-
CASSPQTASFTEAFF
TGCGCCAGCAGCCCCCAGACAGCTTCTTTCACTGAAGCTTTCTTT
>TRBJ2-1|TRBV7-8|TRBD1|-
CASNLAVGQGAYNEQFF
TGTGCCAGCAACTTAGCGGTGGGACAGGGGGCTTACAATGAGCAGTTCTTC
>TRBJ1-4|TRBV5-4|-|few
CASSPDGATNEKLFF
TGTGCCAGCAGCCCGGACGGGGCAACTAATGAAAAACTGTTTTTT
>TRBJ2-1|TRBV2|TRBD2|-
CASSARGGQSNEQFF
TGTGCCAGCAGTGCCCGGGGGGGCCAATCCAATGAGCAGTTCTTC
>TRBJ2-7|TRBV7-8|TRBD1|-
CASSLRAGTGSYEQYF
TGTGCCAGCAGCTTAAGGGCCGGGACAGGGTCCTACGAGCAGTACTTC
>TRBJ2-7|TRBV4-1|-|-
CASSHLFPRDSLSYEQYF
TGCGCCAGCAGCCATCTCTTTCCCCGGGACTCCCTCTCCTACGAGCAGTACTTC
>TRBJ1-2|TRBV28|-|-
CASSATTDGYTF
TGTGCCAGCAGTGCAACGACAGATGGCTACACCTTC
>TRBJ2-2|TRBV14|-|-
CASSQPHGAGRTTGELFF
TGTGCCAGCAGCCAACCCCATGGGGCAGGCAGAACAACCGGGGAGCTGTTTTTT
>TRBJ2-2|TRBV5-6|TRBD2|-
CASSSDSGRAGELFF
TGTGCCAGCAGCTCAGATAGCGGGAGGGCCGGGGAGCTGTTTTTT
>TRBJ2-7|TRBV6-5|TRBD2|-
CATSKAGLAYHEQYF
TGTGCCACATCAAAAGCGGGGCTAGCTTACCACGAGCAGTACTTC
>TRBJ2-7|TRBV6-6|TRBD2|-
CASRPSGSYEQYF
TGTGCCAGCAGGCCCAGCGGGAGTTACGAGCAGTACTTC
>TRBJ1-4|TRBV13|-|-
CASSERDRGNEKLFF
TGTGCCAGCAGCGAACGCGACCGGGGAAATGAAAAACTGTTTTTT
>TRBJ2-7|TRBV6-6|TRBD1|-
CASSPGTGGNNEQYF
TGTGCCAGCAGTCCCGGGACAGGGGGGAATAACGAGCAGTACTTC
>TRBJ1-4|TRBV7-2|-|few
CASSPRGGEREKLFF
TGTGCCAGCAGCCCCAGGGGTGGGGAGAGGGAAAAACTGTTTTTT
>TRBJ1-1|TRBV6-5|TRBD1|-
CASKEGAVTEAFF
TGTGCCAGCAAGGAGGGGGCGGTCACTGAAGCTTTCTTT
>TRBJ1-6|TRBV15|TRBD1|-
CATSRQGGRNSPLHF
TGTGCCACCAGCAGACAGGGGGGACGTAATTCACCCCTCCACTTT
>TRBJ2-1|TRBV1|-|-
CTSSHWTGWNEQFF
TGCACCAGCAGCCACTGGACAGGTTGGAATGAGCAGTTCTTC
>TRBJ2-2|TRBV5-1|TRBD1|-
CASSLGQGATGELFF
TGCGCCAGCAGCTTAGGGCAGGGGGCCACCGGGGAGCTGTTTTTT
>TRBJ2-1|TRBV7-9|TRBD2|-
CASSLPAGSPSVYNEQFF
TGTGCCAGCAGCCTCCCAGCGGGGTCCCCCTCCGTTTACAATGAGCAGTTCTTC
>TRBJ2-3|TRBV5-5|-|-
CASSLDSPTDTQYF
TGTGCCAGCAGCTTGGACAGTCCCACAGATACGCAGTATTTT
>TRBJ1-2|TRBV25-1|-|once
CASSPRREGSRGYTF
TGTGCCAGCAGCCCCCGGAGGGAGGGCTCTCGCGGCTACACCTTC
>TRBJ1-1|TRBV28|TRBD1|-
CASSYRGNTEAFF
TGTGCCAGCAGTTACAGGGGAAACACTGAAGCTTTCTTT
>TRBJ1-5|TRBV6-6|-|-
CASSYLSQPQHF
TGTGCCAGCAGTTACCTGAGTCAGCCCCAGCATTTT
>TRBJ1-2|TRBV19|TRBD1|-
CASTSGGGYTF
TGTGCCAGTACTTCAGGGGGTGGCTACACCTTC
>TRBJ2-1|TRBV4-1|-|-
CASSTGSGEQFF
TGCGCCAGCAGCACCGGGTCGGGGGAGCAGTTCTTC
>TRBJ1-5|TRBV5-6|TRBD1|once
CASSFGQGDQPQHF
TGTGCCAGCAGCTTTGGACAGGGCGATCAGCCCCAGCATTTT
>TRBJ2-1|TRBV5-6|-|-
CASSPWVGGPNEQFF
TGTGCCAGCAGCCCCTGGGTGGGGGGGCCAAATGAGCAGTTCTTC
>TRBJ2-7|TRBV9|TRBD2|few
CASSAGTSAYEQYF
TGTGCCAGCAGCGCCGGGACTAGCGCCTACGAGCAGTACTTC
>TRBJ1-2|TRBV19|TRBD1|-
CASSLRQGWDYGYTF
TGTGCCAGTAGTCTAAGACAGGGTTGGGACTATGGCTACACCTTC
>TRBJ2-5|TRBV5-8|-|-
CASSFRRGETQYF
TGTGCCAGCAGCTTTCGCAGAGGAGAGACCCAGTACTTC
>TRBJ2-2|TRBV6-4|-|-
CASSDSVDRRTGELFF
TGTGCCAGCAGTGACTCGGTAGACAGGAGGACCGGGGAGCTGTTTTTT
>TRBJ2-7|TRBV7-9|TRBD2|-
CASSPPGGEQYF
TGTGCCAGCAGCCCCCCGGGGGGCGAGCAGTACTTC
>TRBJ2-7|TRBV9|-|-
CASSVGTDSYEQYF
TGTGCCAGCAGCGTAGGGACAGACTCCTACGAGCAGTACTTC
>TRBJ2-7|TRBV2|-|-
CASSGTLAYEQYF
TGTGCCAGCTCCGGGACACTTGCCTACGAGCAGTACTTC
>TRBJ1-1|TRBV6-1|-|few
CASSDQAGPTEAFF
TGTGCCAGCAGTGATCAGGCAGGGCCCACTGAAGCTTTCTTT
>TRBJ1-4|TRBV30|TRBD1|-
CAWSLGTATSGKLFF
TGTGCCTGGAGCCTCGGGACAGCCACAAGTGGAAAACTGTTTTTT
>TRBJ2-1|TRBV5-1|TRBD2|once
CASSLTGLAGGPDEQFF
TGCGCCAGCAGCTTAACGGGACTAGCGGGGGGGCCGGATGAGCAGTTCTTC